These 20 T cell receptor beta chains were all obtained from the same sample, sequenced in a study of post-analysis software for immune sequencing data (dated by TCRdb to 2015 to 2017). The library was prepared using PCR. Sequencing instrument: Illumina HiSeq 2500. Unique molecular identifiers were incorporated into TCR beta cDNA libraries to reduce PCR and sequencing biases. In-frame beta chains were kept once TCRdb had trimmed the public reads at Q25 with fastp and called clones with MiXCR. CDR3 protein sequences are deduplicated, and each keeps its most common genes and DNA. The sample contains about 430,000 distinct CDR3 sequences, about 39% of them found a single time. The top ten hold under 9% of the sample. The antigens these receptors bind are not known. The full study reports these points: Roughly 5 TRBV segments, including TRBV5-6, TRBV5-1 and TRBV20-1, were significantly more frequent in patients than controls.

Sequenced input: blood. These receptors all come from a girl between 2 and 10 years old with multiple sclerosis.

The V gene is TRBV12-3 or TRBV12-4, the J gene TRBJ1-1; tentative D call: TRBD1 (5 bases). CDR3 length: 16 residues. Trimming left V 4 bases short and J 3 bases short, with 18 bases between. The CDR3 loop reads CASSYAFRRGDTEAFF. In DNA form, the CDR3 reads TGTGCCAGCAGTTACGCTTTTCGGCGGGGGGACACTGAAGCTTTCTTT.

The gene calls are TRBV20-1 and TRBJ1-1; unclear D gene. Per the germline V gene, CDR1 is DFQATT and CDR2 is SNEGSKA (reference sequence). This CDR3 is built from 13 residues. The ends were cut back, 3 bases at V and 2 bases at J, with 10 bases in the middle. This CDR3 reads CSASRQPNTEAFF. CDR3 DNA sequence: TGCAGTGCTAGTCGTCAACCTAACACTGAAGCTTTCTTT.

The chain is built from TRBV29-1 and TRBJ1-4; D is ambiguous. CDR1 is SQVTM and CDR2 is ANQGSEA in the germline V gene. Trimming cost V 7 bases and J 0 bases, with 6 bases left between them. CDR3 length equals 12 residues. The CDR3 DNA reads TGCAGCGCAGACACAACTAATGAAAAACTGTTTTTT. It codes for CSADTTNEKLFF. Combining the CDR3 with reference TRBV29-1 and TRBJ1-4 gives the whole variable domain SAVISQKPSRDICQRGTSLTIQCQVDSQVTMMFWYRQQPGQSLTLIATANQGSEATYESGFVIDKFPISRPNLTFSTLTVSNMSPEDSSIYLCSADTTNEKLFFGSGTQLSVL.

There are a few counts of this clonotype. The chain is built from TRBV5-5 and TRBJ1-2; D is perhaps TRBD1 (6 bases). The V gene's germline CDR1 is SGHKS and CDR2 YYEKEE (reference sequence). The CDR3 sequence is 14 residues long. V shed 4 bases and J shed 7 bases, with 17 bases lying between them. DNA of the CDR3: TGTGCCAGCAGCGCCACTAACAGGGAGAGTGGCTACACCTTC. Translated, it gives CASSATNRESGYTF.

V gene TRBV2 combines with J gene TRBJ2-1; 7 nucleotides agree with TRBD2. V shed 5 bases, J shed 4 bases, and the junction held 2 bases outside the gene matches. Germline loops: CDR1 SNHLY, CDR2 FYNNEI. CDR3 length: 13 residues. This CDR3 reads CASSRLAYNEQFF. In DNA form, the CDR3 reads TGTGCCAGCAGTCGACTAGCTTACAATGAGCAGTTCTTC.

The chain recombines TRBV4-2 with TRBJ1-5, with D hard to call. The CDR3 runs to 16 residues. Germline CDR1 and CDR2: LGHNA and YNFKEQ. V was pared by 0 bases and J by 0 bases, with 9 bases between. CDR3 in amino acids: CASSQDLAVSNQPQHF. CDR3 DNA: TGTGCCAGCAGCCAAGATCTCGCTGTTAGCAATCAGCCCCAGCATTTT.

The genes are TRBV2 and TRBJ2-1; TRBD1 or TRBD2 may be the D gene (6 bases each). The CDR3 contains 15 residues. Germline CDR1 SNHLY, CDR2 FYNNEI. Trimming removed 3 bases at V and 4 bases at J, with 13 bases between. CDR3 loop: CASSDVGGLYNEQFF. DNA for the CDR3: TGTGCCAGCAGTGATGTTGGGGGGCTATACAATGAGCAGTTCTTC. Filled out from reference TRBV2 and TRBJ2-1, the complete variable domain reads EPEVTQTPSHQVTQMGQEVILRCVPISNHLYFYWYRQILGQKVEFLVSFYNNEISEKSEIFDDQFSVERPDGSNFTLKIRSTKLEDSAMYFCASSDVGGLYNEQFFGPGTRLTVL.

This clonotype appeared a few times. In DNA, the CDR3 is TGTGCCAGCCGATCCCGGGAAGGGGAAGAGACCCAGTACTTC. Translation gives CASRSREGEETQYF. The chain joins TRBV7-9 to TRBJ2-5; either TRBD1 or TRBD2 may supply D (5 bases each). CDR1 and CDR2 from the germline V gene are SEHNR and FQNEAQ (reference sequence). Deletions cut 8 bases from V and 3 bases from J, with 16 bases between. The CDR3 loop spans 14 amino acids.

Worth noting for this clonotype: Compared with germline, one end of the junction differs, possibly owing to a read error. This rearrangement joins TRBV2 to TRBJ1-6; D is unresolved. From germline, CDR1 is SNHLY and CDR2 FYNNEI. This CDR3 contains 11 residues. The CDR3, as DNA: TGTGCCAGCAGAGAAGGGTTACCCCTCCACTTT. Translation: CASREGLPLHF.

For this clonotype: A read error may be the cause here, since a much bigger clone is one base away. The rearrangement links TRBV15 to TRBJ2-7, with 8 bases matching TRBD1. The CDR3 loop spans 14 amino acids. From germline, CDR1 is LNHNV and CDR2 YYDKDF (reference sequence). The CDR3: CATSRRTGKDERYF. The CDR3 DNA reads TGTGCCACCAGCAGAAGGACAGGGAAGGACGAGCGGTACTTC.

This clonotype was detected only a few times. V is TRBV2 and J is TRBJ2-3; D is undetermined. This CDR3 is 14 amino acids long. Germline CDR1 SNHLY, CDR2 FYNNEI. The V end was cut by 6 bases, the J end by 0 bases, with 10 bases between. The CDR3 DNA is TGTGCCAGCAGAAAACCGATAAGCACAGATACGCAGTATTTT. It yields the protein CASRKPISTDTQYF.

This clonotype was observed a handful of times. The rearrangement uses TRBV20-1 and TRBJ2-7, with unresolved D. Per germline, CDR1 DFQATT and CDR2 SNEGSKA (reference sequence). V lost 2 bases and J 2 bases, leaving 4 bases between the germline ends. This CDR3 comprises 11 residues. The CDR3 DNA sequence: TGCAGTGCTAGACTAGCCTACGAGCAGTACTTC. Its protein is CSARLAYEQYF.

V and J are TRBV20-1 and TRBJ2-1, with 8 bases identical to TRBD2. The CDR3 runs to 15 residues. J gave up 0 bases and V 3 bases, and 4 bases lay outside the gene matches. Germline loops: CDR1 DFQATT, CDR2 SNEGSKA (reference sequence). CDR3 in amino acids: CSASGGALSYNEQFF. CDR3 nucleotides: TGCAGTGCTAGCGGGGGGGCCCTCTCCTACAATGAGCAGTTCTTC.

This chain's CDR3 is CSARDFLLGDYNEKLFF. The CDR3 DNA reads TGCAGTGCTAGAGATTTCTTATTGGGGGATTATAATGAAAAACTGTTTTTT. This chain connects TRBV20-1 to TRBJ1-4; a possible D gene is TRBD1 (5 bases). CDR3 length: 17 residues. CDR1 and CDR2 (germline): DFQATT, SNEGSKA (reference sequence). The V end was cut by 0 bases, the J end by 4 bases, with 18 bases between.

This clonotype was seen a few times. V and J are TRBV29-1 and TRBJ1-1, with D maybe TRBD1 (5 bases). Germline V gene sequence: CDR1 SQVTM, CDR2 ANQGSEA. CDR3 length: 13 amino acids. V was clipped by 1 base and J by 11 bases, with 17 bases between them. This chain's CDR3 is CSVEAAGGAWAFF. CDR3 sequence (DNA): TGCAGCGTTGAAGCCGCGGGGGGTGCGTGGGCTTTCTTT. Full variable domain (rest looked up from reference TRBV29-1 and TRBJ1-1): SAVISQKPSRDICQRGTSLTIQCQVDSQVTMMFWYRQQPGQSLTLIATANQGSEATYESGFVIDKFPISRPNLTFSTLTVSNMSPEDSSIYLCSVEAAGGAWAFFGQGTRLTVV.

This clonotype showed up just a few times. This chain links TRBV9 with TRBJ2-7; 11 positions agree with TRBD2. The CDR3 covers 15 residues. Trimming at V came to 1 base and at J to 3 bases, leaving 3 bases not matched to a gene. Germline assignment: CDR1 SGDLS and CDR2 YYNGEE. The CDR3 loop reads CASSVSGLADYEQYF. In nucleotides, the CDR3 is TGTGCCAGCAGCGTATCGGGACTAGCGGACTACGAGCAGTACTTC.

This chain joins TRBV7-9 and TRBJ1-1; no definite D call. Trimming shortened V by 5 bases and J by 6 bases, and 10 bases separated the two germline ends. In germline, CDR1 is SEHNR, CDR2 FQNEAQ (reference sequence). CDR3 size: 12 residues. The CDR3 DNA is TGTGCCAGCAGCCAAAACTCCGCTGAAGCTTTCTTT. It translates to CASSQNSAEAFF. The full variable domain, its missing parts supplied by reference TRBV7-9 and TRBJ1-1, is DTGVSQNPRHKITKRGQNVTFRCDPISEHNRLYWYRQTLGQGPEFLTYFQNEAQLEKSRLLSDRFSAERPKGSFSTLEIQRTEQGDSAMYLCASSQNSAEAFFGQGTRLTVV.

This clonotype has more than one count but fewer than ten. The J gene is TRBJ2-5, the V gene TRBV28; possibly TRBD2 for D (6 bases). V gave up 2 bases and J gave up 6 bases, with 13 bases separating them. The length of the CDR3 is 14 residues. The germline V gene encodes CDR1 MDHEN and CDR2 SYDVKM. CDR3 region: CASSLAQAGKTQYF. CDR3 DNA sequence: TGTGCCAGCAGTTTAGCCCAGGCGGGGAAGACCCAGTACTTC.

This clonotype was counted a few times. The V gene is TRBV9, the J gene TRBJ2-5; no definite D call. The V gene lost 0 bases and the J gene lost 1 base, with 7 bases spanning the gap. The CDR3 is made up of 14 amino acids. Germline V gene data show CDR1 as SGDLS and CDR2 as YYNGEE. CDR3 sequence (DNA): TGTGCCAGCAGCGTAGGGGGTGTCCAAGAGACCCAGTACTTC. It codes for CASSVGGVQETQYF.

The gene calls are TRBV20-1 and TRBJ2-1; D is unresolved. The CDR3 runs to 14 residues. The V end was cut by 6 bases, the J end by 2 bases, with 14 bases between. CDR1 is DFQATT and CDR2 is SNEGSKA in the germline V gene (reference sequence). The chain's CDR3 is CSATSGPTYNEQFF. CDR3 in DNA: TGCAGTGCCACCTCAGGCCCAACCTACAATGAGCAGTTCTTC.